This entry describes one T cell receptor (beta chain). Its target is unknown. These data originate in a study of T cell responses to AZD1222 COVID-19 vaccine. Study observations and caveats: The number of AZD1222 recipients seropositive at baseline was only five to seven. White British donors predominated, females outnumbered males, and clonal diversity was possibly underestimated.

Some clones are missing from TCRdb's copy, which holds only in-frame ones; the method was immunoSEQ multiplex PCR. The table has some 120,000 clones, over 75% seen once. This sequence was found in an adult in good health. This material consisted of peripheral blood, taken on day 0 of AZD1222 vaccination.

CDR3 sequence reads: CASSYSNSRATEAFF. The DNA for the CDR3 is TGTGCCAGCAGTTACTCGAACTCAAGGGCCACTGAAGCTTTCTTT. The chain carries TRBV6-5 and TRBJ1-1; D gene unclear. The CDR3 extends over 15 amino acids. Trimming stripped 0 bases from V and 4 bases from J, with 12 bases between. Germline V gene data show CDR1 as MNHEY and CDR2 as SVGAGI.